Listed below are T cell receptor beta chains from one sample, sequenced in a study of T cell responses to AZD1222 COVID-19 vaccine. The repertoire was sequenced with immunoSEQ multiplex PCR; TCRdb's copy has only in-frame clones and lacks some. This sample carries tens of thousands of clones, approximately 80% of them seen once, and the ten largest clones take around 15%. The starting material was peripheral blood, obtained on day 0 of AZD1222 vaccination. These receptors originate from an adult in good health. The CDR3 runs from the conserved cysteine through the conserved F or W. D genes are given only for firm matches. Clone size is given for some rows only: seen once, a few or many times, or a class if the clone is expanded.

>NA|TRBV11-2|TRBJ2-2|medium-sized
CASTDWGPHGELFF
TGTGCCAGCACCGACTGGGGGCCTCACGGGGAGCTGTTTTTT
>NA|TRBV10-3|TRBJ1-5|once
CAISAGVKQPQHF
TGTGCCATCAGTGCGGGGGTGAAGCAGCCCCAGCATTTT
>TRBD1|TRBV4-1|TRBJ1-5|NA
CASSHRQGDQPQHF
TGCGCCAGCAGCCACAGACAGGGAGATCAGCCCCAGCATTTT
>TRBD1|TRBV24-1|TRBJ1-2|NA
CATSLTDRSYGYTF
TGTGCCACCAGTTTGACGGACAGGTCTTATGGCTACACCTTC
>NA|TRBV5-4|TRBJ1-2|NA
CASKREGSGYTF
TGTGCCAGCAAGAGGGAGGGCTCCGGCTACACCTTC
>NA|TRBV30|TRBJ2-7|NA
CAWSAWDGTYEQYF
TGTGCCTGGAGCGCTTGGGACGGGACCTACGAGCAGTACTTC
>NA|TRBV6-1|TRBJ1-2|NA
CASSEVLGKGGYTF
TGTGCCAGCAGTGAAGTCTTAGGGAAGGGTGGCTACACCTTC
>NA|TRBV4-2|TRBJ1-1|NA
CASSLPMGGMNTEAFF
TGTGCCAGCAGCCTCCCAATGGGGGGGATGAACACTGAAGCTTTCTTT
>NA|TRBV28|TRBJ1-2|NA
CASKITQNYGYTF
TGTGCCAGCAAAATAACCCAGAACTATGGCTACACCTTC
>NA|TRBV4-3|TRBJ1-2|few
CASSQESGNYGYTF
TGCGCCAGCAGCCAAGAGTCAGGGAACTATGGCTACACCTTC
>NA|TRBV15|TRBJ1-2|NA
CATSRDGGDYGYTF
TGTGCCACCAGCAGAGATGGGGGGGACTATGGCTACACCTTC
>NA|TRBV4-3|TRBJ2-3|NA
CASSQVTASTDTQYF
TGCGCCAGCAGCCAAGTTACGGCGAGCACAGATACGCAGTATTTT
>NA|TRBV21-1|TRBJ1-6|NA
CASSKALNRRIF
TGTGCCAGCAGCAAAGCGCTAAACCGTAGGATATTT
>TRBD1|TRBV29-1|TRBJ2-2|NA
CSARRGQGLTGELFF
TGCAGCGCCCGGAGGGGACAGGGGCTCACCGGGGAGCTGTTTTTT
>NA|TRBV28|TRBJ1-4|NA
CASSSTSLGEKLFF
TGTGCCAGCAGTTCCACGAGCTTGGGTGAAAAACTGTTTTTT
>NA|TRBV5-6|TRBJ2-2|NA
CASSLVPGRTGELFF
TGTGCCAGCAGCTTGGTGCCGGGGCGGACCGGGGAGCTGTTTTTT
>TRBD2|TRBV9|TRBJ2-1|NA
CASTRTSGGSYNEQFF
TGTGCCAGCACTAGGACTAGCGGGGGGTCCTACAATGAGCAGTTCTTC
>NA|TRBV18|TRBJ1-4|few
CASSPPPGGTNEKLFF
TGTGCCAGCTCACCACCGCCGGGGGGGACTAATGAAAAACTGTTTTTT
>NA|TRBV14|TRBJ2-7|once
CASSQDWARTSGEQYF
TGTGCCAGCAGCCAAGATTGGGCCAGAACTTCGGGGGAGCAGTACTTC
>NA|TRBV5-4|TRBJ2-7|NA
CASSLDTYEQYF
TGTGCCAGCAGCCTGGATACTTACGAGCAGTACTTC
>NA|TRBV6-5|TRBJ2-7|NA
CASTGTLSYEQYF
TGTGCCAGCACCGGGACACTATCCTACGAGCAGTACTTC
>NA|TRBV6-4|TRBJ1-1|few
CASRGPGETEAFF
TGTGCCAGCAGGGGACCAGGTGAGACTGAAGCTTTCTTT
>NA|TRBV19|TRBJ2-4|NA
CASSKRQIEDIQYF
TGTGCCAGTAGTAAAAGACAAATAGAAGACATTCAGTACTTC
>TRBD1|TRBV29-1|TRBJ1-2|NA
CSVTLTGGAYGYTF
TGCAGCGTCACGCTAACAGGGGGCGCTTATGGCTACACCTTC
>NA|TRBV5-1|TRBJ2-7|NA
CASSELGTGAYEQYF
TGCGCCAGCAGCGAGCTAGGGACGGGGGCCTACGAGCAGTACTTC
>TRBD1|TRBV7-9|TRBJ2-3|few
CASSPGWQGAADTQYF
TGTGCCAGCAGTCCCGGTTGGCAGGGGGCGGCAGATACGCAGTATTTT
>TRBD1|TRBV10-3|TRBJ1-1|NA
CAMQRTGNTEAFF
TGTGCCATGCAACGGACAGGAAACACTGAAGCTTTCTTT